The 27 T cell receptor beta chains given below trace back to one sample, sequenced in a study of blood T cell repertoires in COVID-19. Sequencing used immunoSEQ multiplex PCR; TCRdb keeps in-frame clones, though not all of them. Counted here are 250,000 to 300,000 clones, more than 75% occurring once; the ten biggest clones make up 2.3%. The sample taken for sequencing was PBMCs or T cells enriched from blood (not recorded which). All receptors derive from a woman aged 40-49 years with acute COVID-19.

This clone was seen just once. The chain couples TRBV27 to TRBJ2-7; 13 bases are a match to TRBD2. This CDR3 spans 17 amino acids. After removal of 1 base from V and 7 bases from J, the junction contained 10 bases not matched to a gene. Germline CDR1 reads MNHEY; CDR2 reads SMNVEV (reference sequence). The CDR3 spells CASSLFAGTSGIREQYF. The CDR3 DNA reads TGTGCCAGCAGTTTATTTGCCGGGACTAGCGGGATTCGGGAGCAGTACTTC.

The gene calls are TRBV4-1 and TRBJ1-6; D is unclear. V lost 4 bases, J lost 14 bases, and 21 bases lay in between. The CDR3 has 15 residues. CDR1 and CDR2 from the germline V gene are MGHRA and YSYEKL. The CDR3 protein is CASSPTYIPQASLHF. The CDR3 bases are TGCGCCAGCAGCCCCACCTATATTCCCCAGGCGTCCCTCCACTTT.

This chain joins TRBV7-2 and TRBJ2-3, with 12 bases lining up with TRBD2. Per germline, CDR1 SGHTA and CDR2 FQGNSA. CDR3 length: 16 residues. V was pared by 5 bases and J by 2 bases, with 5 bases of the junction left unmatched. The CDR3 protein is CASSVTSGGFTDTQYF. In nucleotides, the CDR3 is TGTGCCAGCAGCGTGACTAGCGGGGGCTTCACAGATACGCAGTATTTT.

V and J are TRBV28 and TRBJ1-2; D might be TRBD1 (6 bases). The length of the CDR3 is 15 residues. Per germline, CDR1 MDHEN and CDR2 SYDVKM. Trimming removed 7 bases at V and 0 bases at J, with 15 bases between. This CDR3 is CASNLRGGPNYGYTF. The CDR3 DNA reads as TGTGCCAGCAACCTGCGGGGGGGCCCTAACTATGGCTACACCTTC.

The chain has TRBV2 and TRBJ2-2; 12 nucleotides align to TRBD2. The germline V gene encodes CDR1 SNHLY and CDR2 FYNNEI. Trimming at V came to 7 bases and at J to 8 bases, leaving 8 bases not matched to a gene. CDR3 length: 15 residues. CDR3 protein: CASNYLAGGEGELFF. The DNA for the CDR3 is TGTGCCAGCAATTACCTAGCGGGGGGGGAAGGGGAGCTGTTTTTT.

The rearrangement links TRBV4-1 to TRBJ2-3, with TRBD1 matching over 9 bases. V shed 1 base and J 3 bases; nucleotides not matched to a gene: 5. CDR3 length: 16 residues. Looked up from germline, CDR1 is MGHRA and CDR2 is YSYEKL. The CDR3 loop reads CASSQGGTGWTDTQYF. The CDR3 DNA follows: TGCGCCAGCAGCCAAGGTGGGACAGGGTGGACAGATACGCAGTATTTT.

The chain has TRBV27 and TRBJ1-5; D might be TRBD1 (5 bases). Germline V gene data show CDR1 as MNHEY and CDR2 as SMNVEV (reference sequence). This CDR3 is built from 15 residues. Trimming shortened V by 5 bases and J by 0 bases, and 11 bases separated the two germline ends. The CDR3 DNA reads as TGTGCCAGCAGTGATTCAGGGCCTAGCAATCAGCCCCAGCATTTT. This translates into CASSDSGPSNQPQHF.

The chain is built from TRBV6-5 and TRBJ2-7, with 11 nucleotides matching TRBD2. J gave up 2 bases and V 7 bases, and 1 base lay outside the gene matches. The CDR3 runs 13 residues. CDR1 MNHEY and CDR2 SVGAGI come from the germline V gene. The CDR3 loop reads CASKTSGTYEQYF. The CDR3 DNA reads TGTGCCAGCAAGACTAGCGGGACCTACGAGCAGTACTTC.

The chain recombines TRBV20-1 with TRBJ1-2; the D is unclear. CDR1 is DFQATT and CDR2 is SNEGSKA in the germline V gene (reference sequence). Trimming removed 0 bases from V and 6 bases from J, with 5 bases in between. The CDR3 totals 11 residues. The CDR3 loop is CSARDTHGYTF. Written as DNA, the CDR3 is TGCAGTGCTAGAGATACACATGGCTACACCTTC.

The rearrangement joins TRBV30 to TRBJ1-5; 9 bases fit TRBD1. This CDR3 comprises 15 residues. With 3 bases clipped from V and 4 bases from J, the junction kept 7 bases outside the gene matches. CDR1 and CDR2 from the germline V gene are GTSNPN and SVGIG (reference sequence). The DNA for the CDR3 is TGTGCCTGGAGCGTACCGGACAGGGGAAATCAGCCCCAGCATTTT. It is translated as CAWSVPDRGNQPQHF.

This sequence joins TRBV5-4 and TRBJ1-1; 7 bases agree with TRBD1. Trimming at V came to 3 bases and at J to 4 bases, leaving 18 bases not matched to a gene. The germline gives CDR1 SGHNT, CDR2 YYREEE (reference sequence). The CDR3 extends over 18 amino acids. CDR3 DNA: TGTGCCAGCAGCTCCCCGGACAGGAAAGTTGGTAGGACCACTGAAGCTTTCTTT. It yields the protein CASSSPDRKVGRTTEAFF.

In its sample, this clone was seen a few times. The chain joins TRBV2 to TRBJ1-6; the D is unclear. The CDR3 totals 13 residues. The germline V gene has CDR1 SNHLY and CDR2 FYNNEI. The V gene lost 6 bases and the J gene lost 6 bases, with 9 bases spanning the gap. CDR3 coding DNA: TGTGCCAGCAGAGTAGCTGTTAATTCACCCCTCCACTTT. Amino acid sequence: CASRVAVNSPLHF.

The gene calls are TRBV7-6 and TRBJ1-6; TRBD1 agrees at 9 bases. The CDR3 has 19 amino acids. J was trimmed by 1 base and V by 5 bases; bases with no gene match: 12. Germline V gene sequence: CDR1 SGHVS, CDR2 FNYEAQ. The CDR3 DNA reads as TGTGCCAGCAGCCAAACCCCACAGGGGGCCCTTTCCTATAATTCACCCCTCCACTTT. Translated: CASSQTPQGALSYNSPLHF. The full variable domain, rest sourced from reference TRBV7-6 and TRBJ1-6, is GAGVSQSPRYKVTKRGQDVALRCDPISGHVSLYWYRQALGQGPEFLTYFNYEAQQDKSGLPNDRFSAERPEGSISTLTIQRTEQRDSAMYRCASSQTPQGALSYNSPLHFGNGTRLTVT.

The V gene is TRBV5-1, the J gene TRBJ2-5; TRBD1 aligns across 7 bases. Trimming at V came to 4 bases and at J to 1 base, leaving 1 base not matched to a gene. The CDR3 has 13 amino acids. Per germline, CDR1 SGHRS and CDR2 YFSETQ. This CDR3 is CASSRDSQETQYF. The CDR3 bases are TGCGCCAGCAGCCGGGACAGCCAAGAGACCCAGTACTTC.

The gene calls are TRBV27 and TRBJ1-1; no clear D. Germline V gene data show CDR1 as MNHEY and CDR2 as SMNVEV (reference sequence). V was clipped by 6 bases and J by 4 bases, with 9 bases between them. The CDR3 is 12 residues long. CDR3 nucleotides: TGTGCCAGCAGAGGCCCTAGCACTGAAGCTTTCTTT. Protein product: CASRGPSTEAFF.

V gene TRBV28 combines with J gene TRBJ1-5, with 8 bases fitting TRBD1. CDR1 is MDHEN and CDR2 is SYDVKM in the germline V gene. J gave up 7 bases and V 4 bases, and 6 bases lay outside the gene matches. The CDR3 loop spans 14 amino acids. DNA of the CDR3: TGTGCCAGCAGTTCGGGACAGGTGAGACAGCCCCAGCATTTT. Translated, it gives CASSSGQVRQPQHF.

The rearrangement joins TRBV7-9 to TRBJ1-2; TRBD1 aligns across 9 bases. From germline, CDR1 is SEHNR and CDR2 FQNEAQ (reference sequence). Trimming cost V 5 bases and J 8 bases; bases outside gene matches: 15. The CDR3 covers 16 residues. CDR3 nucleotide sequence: TGTGCCAGCAGCCGATTACAGGGGGCGCTTGGAAACGGCTACACCTTC. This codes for CASSRLQGALGNGYTF.

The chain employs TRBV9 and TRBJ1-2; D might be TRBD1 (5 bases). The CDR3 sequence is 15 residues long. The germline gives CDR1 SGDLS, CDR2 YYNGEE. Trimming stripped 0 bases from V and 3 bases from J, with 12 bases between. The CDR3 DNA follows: TGTGCCAGCAGCGTAGGGGGCACGTCGGACTATGGCTACACCTTC. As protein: CASSVGGTSDYGYTF.

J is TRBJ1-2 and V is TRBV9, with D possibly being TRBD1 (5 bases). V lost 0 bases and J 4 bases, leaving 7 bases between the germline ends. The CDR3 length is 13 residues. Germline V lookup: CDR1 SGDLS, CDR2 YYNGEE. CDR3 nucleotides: TGTGCCAGCAGCGTAGGGCAGGGCTATGGCTACACCTTC. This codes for CASSVGQGYGYTF.

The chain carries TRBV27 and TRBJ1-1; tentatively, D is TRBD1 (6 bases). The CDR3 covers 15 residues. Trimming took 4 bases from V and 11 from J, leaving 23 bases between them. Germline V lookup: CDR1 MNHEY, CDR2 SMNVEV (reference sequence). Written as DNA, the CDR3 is TGTGCCAGCAGTTCTCGACAGGCAAGAAAAACTAAGGCTTTCTTT. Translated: CASSSRQARKTKAFF.

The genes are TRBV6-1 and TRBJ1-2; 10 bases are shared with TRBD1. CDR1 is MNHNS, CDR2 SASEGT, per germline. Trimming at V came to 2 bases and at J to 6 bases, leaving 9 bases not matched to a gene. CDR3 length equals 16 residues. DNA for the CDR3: TGTGCCAGCAGTGAAACTCCGGGACAGGGGTCCCATGGCTACACCTTC. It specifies CASSETPGQGSHGYTF.

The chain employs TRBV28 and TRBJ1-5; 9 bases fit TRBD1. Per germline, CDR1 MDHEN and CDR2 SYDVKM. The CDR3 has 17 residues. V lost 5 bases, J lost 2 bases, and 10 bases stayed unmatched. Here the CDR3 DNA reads TGTGCCAGCAGTCTATACAGGGGGCGCGGCGGCAATCAGCCCCAGCATTTT. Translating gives CASSLYRGRGGNQPQHF.

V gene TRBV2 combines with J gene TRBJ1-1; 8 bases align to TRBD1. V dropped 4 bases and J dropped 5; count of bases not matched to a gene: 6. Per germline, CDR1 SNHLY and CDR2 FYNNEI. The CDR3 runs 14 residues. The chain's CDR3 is CASSGQGTRTEAFF. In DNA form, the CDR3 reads TGTGCCAGCAGTGGACAGGGGACAAGGACTGAAGCTTTCTTT.

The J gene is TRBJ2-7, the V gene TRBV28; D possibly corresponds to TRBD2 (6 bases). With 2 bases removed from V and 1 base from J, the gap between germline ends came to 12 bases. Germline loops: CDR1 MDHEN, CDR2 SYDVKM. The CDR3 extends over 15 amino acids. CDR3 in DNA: TGTGCCAGCAGTTTAAGCAGGAGGGGTTCCTACGAGCAGTACTTC. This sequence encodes CASSLSRRGSYEQYF.

The DNA for the CDR3 is TGTGCCAGCAGTGAATTAGGGGTCCGGAGGAACACTGAAGCTTTCTTT. Protein sequence: CASSELGVRRNTEAFF. The chain combines TRBV2 with TRBJ1-1, with a tentative D call TRBD1 (5 bases). Trimming removed 2 bases at V and 1 base at J, with 14 bases between. The CDR3 totals 16 residues. Germline CDR1 reads SNHLY; CDR2 reads FYNNEI.

The CDR3 DNA sequence: TGTGCCAGCAGTCCTCCTCGACAGGGTTTCCACGAGCAGTACTTC. As protein: CASSPPRQGFHEQYF. The chain joins TRBV2 to TRBJ2-7; the match to TRBD1 covers 7 bases. The junction had 12 bases not matched to a gene; V was cut back by 5 bases and J by 5 bases. Germline CDR1 and CDR2: SNHLY and FYNNEI. This CDR3 comprises 15 residues.

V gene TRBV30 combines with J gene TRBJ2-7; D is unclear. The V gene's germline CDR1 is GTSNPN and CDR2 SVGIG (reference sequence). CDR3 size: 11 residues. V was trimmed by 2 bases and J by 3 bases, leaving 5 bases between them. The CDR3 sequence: CAWSTDYEQYF. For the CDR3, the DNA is TGTGCCTGGAGTACAGACTACGAGCAGTACTTC.